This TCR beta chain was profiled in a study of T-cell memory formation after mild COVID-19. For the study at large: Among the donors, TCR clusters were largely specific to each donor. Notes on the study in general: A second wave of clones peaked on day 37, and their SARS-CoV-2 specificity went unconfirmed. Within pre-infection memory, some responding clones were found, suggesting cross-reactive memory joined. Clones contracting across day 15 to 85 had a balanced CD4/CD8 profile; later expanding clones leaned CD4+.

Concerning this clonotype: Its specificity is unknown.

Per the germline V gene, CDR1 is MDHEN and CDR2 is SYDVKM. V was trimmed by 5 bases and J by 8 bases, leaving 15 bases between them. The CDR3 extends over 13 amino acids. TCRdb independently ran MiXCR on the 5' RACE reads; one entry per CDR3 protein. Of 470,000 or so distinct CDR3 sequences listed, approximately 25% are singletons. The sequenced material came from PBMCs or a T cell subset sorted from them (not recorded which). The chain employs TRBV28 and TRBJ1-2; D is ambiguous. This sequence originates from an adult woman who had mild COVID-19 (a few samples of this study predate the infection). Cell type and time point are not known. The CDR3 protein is CASSQGRLQGYTF. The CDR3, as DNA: TGTGCCAGCAGTCAAGGACGGTTGCAGGGCTACACCTTC.